Presented here are 20 T cell receptor beta chains from one specimen sequenced in a study of shared clonotypes between healthy human individuals. Some clones are missing from TCRdb's copy, which holds only in-frame ones; the method was immunoSEQ multiplex PCR. The repertoire holds 950,000 to 1,300,000 clones, with roughly 75% as singletons. The specimen was memory CD4+ T cells sorted from blood. Subset here: CD45RA-negative fraction. These receptor sequences come from a man between 18 and 35 years old in good health.

About this clone: Other DNA sequences within the sample encode an identical CDR3. J is TRBJ2-7 and V is TRBV30; the D gene could be TRBD1 or TRBD2 (5 bases each). Germline CDR1 reads GTSNPN; CDR2 reads SVGIG (reference sequence). The V end was cut by 5 bases, the J end by 2 bases, with 13 bases between. The CDR3 contains 13 residues. The CDR3 is CAWSRDGTYEQYF. The CDR3 DNA reads as TGTGCCTGGTCCCGGGACGGAACCTACGAGCAGTACTTC.

This clone showed up just a few times. The chain uses TRBV4-3 and TRBJ2-5; TRBD1 matches 12 bases. Germline trimming cut 6 bases from V and 5 bases from J; bases unmatched to any gene: 4. Per the germline V gene, CDR1 is LGHNA and CDR2 is YSLEER. This CDR3 spans 14 amino acids. This CDR3 reads CASSTGTGGETQYF. The CDR3 DNA sequence: TGCGCCAGCAGTACCGGGACAGGGGGCGAGACCCAGTACTTC.

This chain joins TRBV5-1 and TRBJ2-6; TRBD2 aligns across 8 bases. Germline CDR1 SGHRS, CDR2 YFSETQ. This CDR3 spans 19 amino acids. V trimming: 3 bases; J trimming: 0 bases; junction bases outside the gene matches: 11. The CDR3: CASSSGLAEQLSGANVLTF. The CDR3 nucleotides are TGCGCCAGCAGCTCCGGACTAGCCGAGCAACTCTCTGGGGCCAACGTCCTGACTTTC.

This rearrangement joins TRBV16 to TRBJ1-1, with a tentative D call TRBD1 (5 bases). The V end was cut by 3 bases, the J end by 1 base, with 9 bases between. The CDR3 extends over 14 amino acids. CDR1 is KGHSY, CDR2 FQNENV, per germline. DNA of the CDR3: TGTGCCAGCAGCCACGGACAAAAGAACACTGAAGCTTTCTTT. As protein: CASSHGQKNTEAFF.

There are a few counts of this clone. The V gene is TRBV29-1, the J gene TRBJ2-2; D remains unclear. Germline V gene lookup returns CDR1 SQVTM and CDR2 ANQGSEA. This CDR3 has 11 residues. Between the trimmed V and J ends, which lost 7 bases and 1 base, there was a span of 4 bases. Written as DNA, the CDR3 is TGCAGCGGGAGGAACACCGGGGAGCTGTTTTTT. Translated, it gives CSGRNTGELFF.

The chain carries TRBV14 and TRBJ1-1; perhaps TRBD1 as D (5 bases). The V end was cut by 5 bases, the J end by 4 bases, with 14 bases between. This CDR3 has 14 amino acids. Germline lookup yields CDR1 SGHDN and CDR2 FVKESK. This CDR3 reads CASSFVQGGTEAFF. The CDR3 DNA follows: TGTGCCAGCAGCTTCGTCCAGGGTGGCACTGAAGCTTTCTTT.

There are many counts of this clone. The rearrangement uses TRBV2 and TRBJ1-6; D uncertain. Deletions cut 3 bases from V and 7 bases from J, with 10 bases between. Germline CDR1 SNHLY, CDR2 FYNNEI. CDR3 length: 14 residues. The CDR3 DNA reads as TGTGCCAGCAGTGACCACAGCGAGAATTCACCCCTCCACTTT. The encoded protein is CASSDHSENSPLHF.

The chain employs TRBV9 and TRBJ2-2; D not certain. In germline, CDR1 is SGDLS, CDR2 YYNGEE. The V gene lost 0 bases and the J gene lost 5 bases, with 5 bases spanning the gap. CDR3 size: 13 residues. Written as DNA, the CDR3 is TGTGCCAGCAGCGTAGTTGCAACCGGGGAGCTGTTTTTT. Its translation is CASSVVATGELFF.

This clone has more than one count but fewer than ten. The chain links TRBV7-2 to TRBJ1-5, with D maybe TRBD1 (5 bases). V shed 4 bases and J shed 2 bases, with 24 bases lying between them. The length of the CDR3 is 19 residues. Germline CDR1 SGHTA, CDR2 FQGNSA. CDR3 amino acids: CASSSGDQLLWGGNQPQHF. The CDR3 DNA sequence: TGTGCCAGCAGCTCGGGGGATCAGCTACTATGGGGCGGCAATCAGCCCCAGCATTTT.

The chain combines TRBV7-9 with TRBJ2-3; D perhaps matches TRBD2 (6 bases). There are 14 residues in the CDR3. Germline V gene data show CDR1 as SEHNR and CDR2 as FQNEAQ (reference sequence). Trimming cost V 5 bases and J 14 bases, with 23 bases left between them. The CDR3 region has the DNA TGTGCCAGCAGCGCTCACGGGGGAGCGGTCGTTGCGTATTTT. Its protein is CASSAHGGAVVAYF.

Notes on this clone: Different DNA sequences within this sample yield the same CDR3. The chain links TRBV9 to TRBJ2-7; 7 bases match TRBD2. V gave up 0 bases and J gave up 4 bases; unmatched junction bases: 4. The CDR3 totals 14 residues. From germline, CDR1 is SGDLS and CDR2 YYNGEE. CDR3 coding DNA: TGTGCCAGCAGCGTAGGAGGGGAGGGGTACGAGCAGTACTTC. As protein: CASSVGGEGYEQYF.

V usage is TRBV18 and J usage is TRBJ2-1; 14 bases match TRBD2. The ends lost 6 bases at V and 10 bases at J; junction bases unmatched: 8. CDR1 is KGHSH and CDR2 is LQKENI in the germline V gene. This CDR3 spans 15 amino acids. DNA of the CDR3: TGTGCCAGCTCTACGGGGACTAGCGGGGGTCTAGAGCAGTTCTTC. This translates into CASSTGTSGGLEQFF.

The V and J genes are TRBV7-9 and TRBJ2-7; 10 positions match TRBD1. CDR1 is SEHNR, CDR2 FQNEAQ, per germline (reference sequence). The CDR3 length is 15 residues. V shed 5 bases and J 7 bases; nucleotides not matched to a gene: 11. CDR3 nucleotides: TGTGCCAGCAGCGCCGGGGGACAGGGGATGAGGGAGCAGTACTTC. It yields the protein CASSAGGQGMREQYF. Full variable domain (missing parts from reference TRBV7-9 and TRBJ2-7): DTGVSQNPRHKITKRGQNVTFRCDPISEHNRLYWYRQTLGQGPEFLTYFQNEAQLEKSRLLSDRFSAERPKGSFSTLEIQRTEQGDSAMYLCASSAGGQGMREQYFGPGTRLTVT.

The chain uses TRBV5-1 and TRBJ2-3, with D possibly TRBD2 on 5 matching bases. The germline V and J ends were trimmed by 10 bases and 0 bases, with 12 bases remaining between them. The length of the CDR3 is 13 residues. Germline loops: CDR1 SGHRS, CDR2 YFSETQ. Here the CDR3 DNA reads TGCGCCTCGGGAAGTCCTAGCACAGATACGCAGTATTTT. Its translation: CASGSPSTDTQYF.

This chain links TRBV6-6 with TRBJ2-1; the match to TRBD2 covers 9 bases. Germline V gene sequence: CDR1 MNHNY, CDR2 SVGAGI (reference sequence). After removal of 5 bases from V and 3 bases from J, the junction contained 5 bases not matched to a gene. This CDR3 has 15 amino acids. CDR3 loop: CASSDPSGDYNEQFF. The CDR3 region has the DNA TGTGCCAGCAGTGACCCTAGCGGGGACTACAATGAGCAGTTCTTC.

The V gene is TRBV4-3, the J gene TRBJ2-1; 12 bases fit TRBD2. V was pared by 2 bases and J by 8 bases, with 4 bases of the junction left unmatched. This CDR3 is 15 amino acids long. Germline CDR1 LGHNA, CDR2 YSLEER. CDR3: CASSQRLAGVHEQFF. DNA for the CDR3: TGCGCCAGCAGCCAAAGACTAGCGGGAGTTCATGAGCAGTTCTTC.

This clone was seen a handful of times. The chain links TRBV5-1 to TRBJ1-1; tentative D call: TRBD1 (5 bases). Per germline, CDR1 SGHRS and CDR2 YFSETQ. With 0 bases removed from V and 7 bases from J, the gap between germline ends came to 16 bases. The CDR3 has 15 amino acids. The chain's CDR3 is CASSLGSGTGGEAFF. For the CDR3, the DNA is TGCGCCAGCAGCTTGGGGAGTGGGACCGGAGGTGAAGCTTTCTTT. The full variable domain, completed using reference TRBV5-1 and TRBJ1-1, is KAGVTQTPRYLIKTRGQQVTLSCSPISGHRSVSWYQQTPGQGLQFLFEYFSETQRNKGNFPGRFSGRQFSNSRSEMNVSTLELGDSALYLCASSLGSGTGGEAFFGQGTRLTVV.

The chain links TRBV27 to TRBJ2-2; D is ambiguous. The CDR3 contains 14 residues. V dropped 2 bases and J dropped 3 bases, with 7 bases sitting between them. Per germline, CDR1 MNHEY and CDR2 SMNVEV (reference sequence). This CDR3 is CASSLMVYTGELFF. The CDR3 coding sequence is TGTGCCAGCAGTTTAATGGTGTACACCGGGGAGCTGTTTTTT.

The chain combines TRBV30 with TRBJ2-5; the D gene is possibly TRBD2 (6 bases). This CDR3 region has 13 residues. The germline V and J ends were trimmed by 5 bases and 5 bases, with 15 bases remaining between them. Germline V CDR1 and CDR2: GTSNPN, SVGIG (reference sequence). Here the CDR3 DNA reads TGTGCCTGGGATCGGGCGGAGGGGGAGACCCAGTACTTC. It encodes CAWDRAEGETQYF.

In this sample, this clone turned up a few times. The V call is TRBV7-2, the J call TRBJ2-2; D unclear. V dropped 3 bases and J dropped 6 bases, with 8 bases sitting between them. Per the germline V gene, CDR1 is SGHTA and CDR2 is FQGNSA. The CDR3 is 13 amino acids. CDR3 bases: TGTGCCAGCAGCTTTAAAGGCCCCGGGGAGCTGTTTTTT. It codes for CASSFKGPGELFF.